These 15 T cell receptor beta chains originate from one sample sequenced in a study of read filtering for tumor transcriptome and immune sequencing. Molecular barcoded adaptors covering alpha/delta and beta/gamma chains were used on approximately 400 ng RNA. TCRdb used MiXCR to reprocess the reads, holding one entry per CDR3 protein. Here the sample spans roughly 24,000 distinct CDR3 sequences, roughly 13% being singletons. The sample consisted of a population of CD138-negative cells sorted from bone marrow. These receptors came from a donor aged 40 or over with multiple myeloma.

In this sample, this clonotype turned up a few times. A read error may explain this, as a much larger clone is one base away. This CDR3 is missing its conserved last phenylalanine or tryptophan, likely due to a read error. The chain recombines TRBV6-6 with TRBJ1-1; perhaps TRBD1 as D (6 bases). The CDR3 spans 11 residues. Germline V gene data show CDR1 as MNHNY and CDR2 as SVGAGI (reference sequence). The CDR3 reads CASRDRPEAFL. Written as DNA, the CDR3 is TGTGCCAGCAGAGACAGGCCTGAGGCTTTCCTT.

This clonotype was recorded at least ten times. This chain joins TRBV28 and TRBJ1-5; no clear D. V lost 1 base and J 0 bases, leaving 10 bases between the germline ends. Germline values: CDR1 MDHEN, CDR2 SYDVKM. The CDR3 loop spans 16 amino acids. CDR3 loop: CASSLLGGDSNQPQHF. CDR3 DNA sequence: TGTGCCAGCAGTTTATTGGGCGGAGATAGCAATCAGCCCCAGCATTTT.

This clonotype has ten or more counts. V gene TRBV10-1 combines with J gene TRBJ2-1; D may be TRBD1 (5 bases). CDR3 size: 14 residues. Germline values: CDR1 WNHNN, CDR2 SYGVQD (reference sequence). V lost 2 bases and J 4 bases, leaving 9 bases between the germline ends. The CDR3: CASSEEQVYNEQFF. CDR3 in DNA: TGCGCCAGCAGTGAGGAACAGGTTTACAATGAGCAGTTCTTC.

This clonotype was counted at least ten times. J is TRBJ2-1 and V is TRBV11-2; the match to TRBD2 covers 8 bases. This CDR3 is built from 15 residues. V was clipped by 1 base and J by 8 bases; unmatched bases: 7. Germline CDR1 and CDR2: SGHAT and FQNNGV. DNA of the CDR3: TGTGCCAGCAGCTTAGGTCCTAGCGGGTACGATGAGCAGTTCTTC. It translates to CASSLGPSGYDEQFF.

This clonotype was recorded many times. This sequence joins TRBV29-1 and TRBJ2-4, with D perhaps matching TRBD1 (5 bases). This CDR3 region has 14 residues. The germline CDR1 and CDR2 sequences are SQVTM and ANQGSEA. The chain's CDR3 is CRSGKELAKNIQYF. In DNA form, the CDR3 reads TGCAGATCAGGGAAGGAGTTGGCCAAAAACATTCAGTACTTC.

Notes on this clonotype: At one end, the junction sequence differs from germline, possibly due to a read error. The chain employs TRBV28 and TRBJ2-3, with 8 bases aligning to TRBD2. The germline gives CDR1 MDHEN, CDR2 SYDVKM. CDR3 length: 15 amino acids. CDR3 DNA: TGTGCCAGCAGTTTCGTCGGGAGGGGGGAAGATACGCCGTATTTT. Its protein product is CASSFVGRGEDTPYF.

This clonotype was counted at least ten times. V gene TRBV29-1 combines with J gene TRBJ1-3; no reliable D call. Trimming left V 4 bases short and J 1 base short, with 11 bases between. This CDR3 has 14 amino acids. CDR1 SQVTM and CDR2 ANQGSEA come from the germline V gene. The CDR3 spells CSVAPPGSGNTIYF. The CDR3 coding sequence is TGCAGCGTTGCCCCACCTGGGTCTGGAAACACCATATATTTT.

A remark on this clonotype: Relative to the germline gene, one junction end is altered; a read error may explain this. The CDR3 DNA is TGTGCCAGCTGCTTGGGGGACAGGAATAGCAATCAGCCCCAGCATTTT. Translated, it gives CASCLGDRNSNQPQHF. This chain uses TRBV5-6 with TRBJ1-5; 8 nucleotides agree with TRBD1. The CDR3 has 16 residues. Germline V gene sequence: CDR1 SGHDT, CDR2 YYEEEE.

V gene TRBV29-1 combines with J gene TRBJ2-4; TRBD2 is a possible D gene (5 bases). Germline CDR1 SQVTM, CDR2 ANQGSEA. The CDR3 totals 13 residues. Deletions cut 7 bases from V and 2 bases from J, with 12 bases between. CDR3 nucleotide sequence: TGCAGCGCCCGACTATCCCCCAAAAACATTCAGTACTTC. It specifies CSARLSPKNIQYF.

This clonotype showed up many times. The CDR3 sequence is CASSLGGRGPDTQYF. The DNA for the CDR3 is TGTGCCAGCAGCCTCGGAGGTCGGGGACCGGATACGCAGTATTTT. V is TRBV7-9 and J is TRBJ2-3; possibly TRBD1 or TRBD2 for D (5 bases each). V was shortened by 5 bases and J by 6 bases, with 18 bases between the two germline ends. Germline values: CDR1 SEHNR, CDR2 FQNEAQ (reference sequence). The length of the CDR3 is 15 residues.

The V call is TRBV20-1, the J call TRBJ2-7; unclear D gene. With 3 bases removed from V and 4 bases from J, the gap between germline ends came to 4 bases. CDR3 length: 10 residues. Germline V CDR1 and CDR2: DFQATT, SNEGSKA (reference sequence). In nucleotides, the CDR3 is TGCAGTGCTAGGCGGTACGAGCAGTACTTC. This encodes CSARRYEQYF.

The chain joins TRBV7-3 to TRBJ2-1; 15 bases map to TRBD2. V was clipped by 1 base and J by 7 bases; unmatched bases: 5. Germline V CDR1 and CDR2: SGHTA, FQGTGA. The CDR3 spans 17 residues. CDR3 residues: CASSLSIGTSGRNEQFF. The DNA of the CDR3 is TGTGCCAGCAGCTTAAGTATCGGGACTAGCGGGAGGAATGAGCAGTTCTTC.

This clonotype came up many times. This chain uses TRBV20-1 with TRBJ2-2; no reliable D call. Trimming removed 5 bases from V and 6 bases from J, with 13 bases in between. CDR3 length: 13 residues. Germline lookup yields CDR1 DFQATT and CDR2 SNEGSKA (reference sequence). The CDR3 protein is CSAAIYLPGELFF. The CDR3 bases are TGCAGTGCTGCCATCTACCTCCCCGGGGAGCTGTTTTTT.

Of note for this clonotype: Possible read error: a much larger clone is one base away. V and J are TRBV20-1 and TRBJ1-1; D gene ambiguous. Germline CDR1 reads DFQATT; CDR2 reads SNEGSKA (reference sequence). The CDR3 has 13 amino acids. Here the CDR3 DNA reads TGCAGTGCTAGGGGTCCAACCAACACTGGAGCTTTCTTT. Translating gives CSARGPTNTGAFF.

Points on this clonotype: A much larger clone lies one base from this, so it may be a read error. This CDR3 reads CASSPNRGNEQFF. CDR3 DNA sequence: TGTGCCAGCAGTCCTAACAGGGGTAATGAGCAGTTCTTC. The rearrangement joins TRBV6-2 or TRBV6-3 to TRBJ2-1, with 7 bases lining up with TRBD1. Per germline, CDR1 MNHEY and CDR2 SVGEGT. Germline trimming cut 5 bases from V and 7 bases from J; bases unmatched to any gene: 5. This CDR3 has 13 residues.